This T cell receptor (beta chain) originates from a study of PD-1 and CTLA-4 blockade in melanoma. Some clones are missing from TCRdb's copy, which holds only in-frame ones; the method was immunoSEQ multiplex PCR. This sample has more than 25,000 clones, with 85% to 90% found just once. Germline values: CDR1 SNHLY, CDR2 FYNNEI. The CDR3 totals 12 residues. Deletions cut 6 bases from V and 3 bases from J, with 8 bases between. The clonotype was recovered from a human donor with melanoma. Sequences were derived from CD8+ T cells from peripheral blood, sampled before anti-PD-1 treatment. The chain has TRBV2 and TRBJ1-2; D possibly corresponds to TRBD1 (5 bases). The CDR3 loop is CASRGGYYGYTF. In DNA, the CDR3 is TGTGCCAGCAGGGGGGGGTACTATGGCTACACCTTC.